These 11 T cell receptor beta chains came from one sample sequenced in a study of blood T cell repertoires in COVID-19. Some clones are missing from TCRdb's copy, which holds only in-frame ones; the method was immunoSEQ multiplex PCR. The data hold roughly 240,000 clones, with approximately 85% observed a single time. Source material: PBMCs or T cells enriched from blood (not recorded which). Receptors were obtained from a woman in her forties or fifties with acute COVID-19.

The V call is TRBV15, the J call TRBJ2-1, with 13 bases that match TRBD2. CDR3 size: 20 residues. The trim removed 4 bases at V and 0 bases at J, leaving 12 bases unmatched. Looked up from germline, CDR1 is LNHNV and CDR2 is YYDKDF (reference sequence). CDR3 nucleotides: TGTGCCACCAGCATCGCCCGAGGGACTAGCGGGGCCAGCTCCTACAATGAGCAGTTCTTC. Protein sequence: CATSIARGTSGASSYNEQFF. The complete variable domain, with remaining parts taken from reference TRBV15 and TRBJ2-1, reads DAMVIQNPRYQVTQFGKPVTLSCSQTLNHNVMYWYQQKSSQAPKLLFHYYDKDFNNEADTPDNFQSRRPNTSFCFLDIRSPGLGDTAMYLCATSIARGTSGASSYNEQFFGPGTRLTVL.

Here the CDR3 DNA reads TGTGCCAGCAGTTCGACAGGGGGCACCGCCGGGGAGCTGTTTTTT. Protein: CASSSTGGTAGELFF. This chain connects TRBV28 to TRBJ2-2, with 10 nucleotides matching TRBD1. The CDR3 has 15 amino acids. The germline V gene has CDR1 MDHEN and CDR2 SYDVKM. The V segment lost 4 bases and the J segment 6 bases; nucleotides outside the gene matches: 5.

As concerns this clone: One end of the junction varies from germline; a read error may be responsible. The chain is built from TRBV19 and TRBJ1-1, with D possibly being TRBD1 (6 bases). CDR3 size: 14 residues. Germline CDR1 LNHDA, CDR2 SQIVND (reference sequence). The CDR3 nucleotides are TGTGCCAGTAGTATGTTGGGGGCGAACCCTGAAGCTTTCTTT. As protein: CASSMLGANPEAFF.

The chain employs TRBV5-1 and TRBJ2-3, with D tentatively TRBD1 (6 bases). Germline V CDR1 and CDR2: SGHRS, YFSETQ. V was clipped by 0 bases and J by 2 bases, with 10 bases between them. The CDR3 has 15 amino acids. This CDR3 is CASSLVDRITDTQYF. CDR3 DNA sequence: TGCGCCAGCAGCTTGGTCGACAGGATCACAGATACGCAGTATTTT.

The chain is built from TRBV4-3 and TRBJ2-4; 15 bases map to TRBD2. Germline V CDR1 and CDR2: LGHNA, YSLEER. V lost 1 base, J lost 10 bases, and 11 bases stayed unmatched. This CDR3 has 18 residues. The CDR3 loop is CASSQGLGLAGGQGIQYF. The CDR3 DNA follows: TGCGCCAGCAGCCAAGGTCTGGGACTAGCGGGGGGCCAAGGGATTCAGTACTTC.

V gene TRBV18 combines with J gene TRBJ1-1, with 10 nucleotides matching TRBD1. CDR1 is KGHSH, CDR2 LQKENI, per germline. The CDR3 runs to 16 residues. The trim removed 4 bases at V and 3 bases at J, leaving 8 bases unmatched. DNA for the CDR3: TGTGCCAGCTCACTTCGACAGGGGGCTGGGCACACTGAAGCTTTCTTT. Amino acid sequence: CASSLRQGAGHTEAFF.

The V call is TRBV5-4, the J call TRBJ1-2; D not certain. The CDR3 covers 13 residues. Germline lookup yields CDR1 SGHNT and CDR2 YYREEE (reference sequence). Trimming shortened V by 0 bases and J by 4 bases, and 7 bases separated the two germline ends. DNA of the CDR3: TGTGCCAGCAGCTTGGCCGCTACCTATGGCTACACCTTC. Residues: CASSLAATYGYTF.

This clone was observed a handful of times. The chain uses TRBV19 and TRBJ1-5; 7 bases align to TRBD1. Germline V gives CDR1 LNHDA, CDR2 SQIVND (reference sequence). The CDR3 consists of 18 residues. The J segment lost 2 bases and the V segment lost 6 bases, leaving 16 bases of the junction unmatched. CDR3 bases: TGTGCCAGTAGCCAACGACCGAACAGGGGACGTGGCAATCAGCCCCAGCATTTT. Amino acids: CASSQRPNRGRGNQPQHF.

The chain couples TRBV14 to TRBJ2-7; D gene ambiguous. CDR1 and CDR2 from the germline V gene are SGHDN and FVKESK. The CDR3 contains 12 residues. The V end lost 0 bases, the J end lost 7 bases, and 7 bases lay between the germline ends. CDR3 in amino acids: CASSQDRQEQYF. The CDR3 DNA reads as TGTGCCAGCAGCCAAGATCGTCAGGAGCAGTACTTC.

The chain recombines TRBV3-1 (or the pseudogene TRBV3-2) with TRBJ1-4; D call uncertain. The germline V gene has CDR1 LGHDT and CDR2 YNNKEL (reference sequence). V dropped 4 bases and J dropped 5 bases, with 17 bases sitting between them. The CDR3 contains 16 residues. The CDR3 region is CASSRNPRGGNEKLFF. In DNA form, the CDR3 reads TGTGCCAGCAGCCGAAATCCCCGAGGAGGAAATGAAAAACTGTTTTTT.

CDR3 bases: TGTGCCAGCAAAGGGGGTTCGAACACCGGGGAGCTGTTTTTT. The encoded protein is CASKGGSNTGELFF. The chain carries TRBV6-5 and TRBJ2-2; perhaps TRBD1 as D (6 bases). The V end lost 7 bases, the J end lost 0 bases, and 9 bases lay between the germline ends. The CDR3 consists of 14 residues. Germline CDR1 reads MNHEY; CDR2 reads SVGAGI.